The entry that follows covers one TCR beta chain sequence. Clones were sequenced by immunoSEQ multiplex PCR, and TCRdb holds only the in-frame ones, with some missing. The table has roughly 18,000 clones, approximately 80% seen once. These data originate in a study of OX40 agonist ivuxolimab in advanced cancers. This CDR3 has 14 amino acids. The V end lost 0 bases, the J end lost 1 base, and 6 bases lay between the germline ends. Germline V gene data show CDR1 as MGHRA and CDR2 as YSYEKL. The receptor was derived from an adult with an advanced solid tumor such as melanoma, head and neck, liver or kidney cancer. The sequencing used CD4+ or CD8+ T cells sorted from blood, collected in a trial of the OX40 agonist ivuxolimab. The chain recombines TRBV4-1 with TRBJ1-1; D gene uncertain. The DNA of the CDR3 is TGCGCCAGCAGCCAAGAGATCAGGAACACTGAAGCTTTCTTT. Amino acids: CASSQEIRNTEAFF.